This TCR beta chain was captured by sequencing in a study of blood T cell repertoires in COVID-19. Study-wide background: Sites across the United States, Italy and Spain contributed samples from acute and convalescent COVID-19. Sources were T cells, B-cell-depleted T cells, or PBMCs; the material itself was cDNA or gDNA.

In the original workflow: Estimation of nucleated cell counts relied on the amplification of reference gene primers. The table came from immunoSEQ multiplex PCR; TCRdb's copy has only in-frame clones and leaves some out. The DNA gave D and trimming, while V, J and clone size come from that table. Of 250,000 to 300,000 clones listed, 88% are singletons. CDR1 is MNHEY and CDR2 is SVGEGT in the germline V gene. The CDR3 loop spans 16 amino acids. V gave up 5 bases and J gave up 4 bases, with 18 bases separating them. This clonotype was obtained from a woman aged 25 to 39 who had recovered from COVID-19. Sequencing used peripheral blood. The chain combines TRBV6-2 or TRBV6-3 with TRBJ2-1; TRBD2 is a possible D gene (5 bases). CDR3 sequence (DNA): TGTGCCAGCAGTCTAAGGGTCCGGTCGGGATACAATGAGCAGTTCTTC. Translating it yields CASSLRVRSGYNEQFF.